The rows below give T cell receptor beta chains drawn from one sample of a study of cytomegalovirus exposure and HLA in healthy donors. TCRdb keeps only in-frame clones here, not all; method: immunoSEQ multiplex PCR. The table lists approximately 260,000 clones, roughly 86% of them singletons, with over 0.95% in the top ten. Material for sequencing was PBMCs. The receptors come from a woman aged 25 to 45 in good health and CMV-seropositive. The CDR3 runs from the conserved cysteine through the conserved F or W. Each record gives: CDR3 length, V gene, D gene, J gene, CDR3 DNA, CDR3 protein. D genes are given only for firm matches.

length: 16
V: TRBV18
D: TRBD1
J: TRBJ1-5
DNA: TGTGCCAGCTCACCTACCGAGGGACAGGGAATGCAGCCCCAGCATTTT
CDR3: CASSPTEGQGMQPQHF

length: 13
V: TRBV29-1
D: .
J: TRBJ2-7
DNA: TGCAGCGTTTCGAGTTTAGCGTCCAACGAGCAGTACTTC
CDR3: CSVSSLASNEQYF

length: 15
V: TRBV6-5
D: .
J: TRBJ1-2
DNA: TGTGCCAGCAGTTACTCACGGGGATCGGGCCATGGCTACACCTTC
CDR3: CASSYSRGSGHGYTF

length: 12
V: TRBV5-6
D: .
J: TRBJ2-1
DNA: TGTGCCAGCAGCTTGAAAGGGAGTGAGCAGTTCTTC
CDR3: CASSLKGSEQFF

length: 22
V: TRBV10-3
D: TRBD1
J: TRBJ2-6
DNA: TGTGCCATCAGCCCACTCGGGGCAGGGGGTACGAGAATTCCCTCTGGGGCCAACGTCCTGACTTTC
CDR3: CAISPLGAGGTRIPSGANVLTF

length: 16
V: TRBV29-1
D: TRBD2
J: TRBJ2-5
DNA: TGCAGCGTTGACAACATTTTCGAGCTAGCGGAGCCGACCCAGTACTTC
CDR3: CSVDNIFELAEPTQYF

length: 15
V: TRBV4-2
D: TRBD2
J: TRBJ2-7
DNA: TGTGCCAGCAGCCACCCCAGCGGGAGCCCCTCCGAGCAGTACTTC
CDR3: CASSHPSGSPSEQYF

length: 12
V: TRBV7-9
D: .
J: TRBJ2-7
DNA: TGTGCCAGCAGCCCCAATTCCGGGACAAAGAACTTC
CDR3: CASSPNSGTKNF

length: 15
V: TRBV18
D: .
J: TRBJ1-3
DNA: TGTGCCAGCTCACCCCCGGCACAGTCTGGAAACACCATATATTTT
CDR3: CASSPPAQSGNTIYF

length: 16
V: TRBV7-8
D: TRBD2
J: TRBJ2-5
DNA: TGTGCCAGCAGCTTGATCCATGGGGGGGGTAAGGAGACCCAGTACTTC
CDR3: CASSLIHGGGKETQYF

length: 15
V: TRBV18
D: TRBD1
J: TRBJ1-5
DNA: TGTGCCAGCTCACCCGGACAGGTTAGCAATCAGCCCCAGCATTTT
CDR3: CASSPGQVSNQPQHF